This T cell receptor (beta chain) was obtained from a study of blood T cell repertoires in COVID-19. Study-wide background: Sites in the United States, Italy and Spain provided acute and convalescent COVID-19 samples. Sources were T cells, B-cell-depleted T cells, or PBMCs; the material itself was cDNA or gDNA.

The CDR3 loop spans 14 amino acids. The germline CDR1 and CDR2 sequences are SGHTA and FQGNSA. V was shortened by 0 bases and J by 6 bases, with 11 bases between the two germline ends. The method was immunoSEQ multiplex PCR; TCRdb's version includes in-frame clones alone and lacks a portion of them. The sample has tens of thousands of clones, 82% seen once. The V and J genes are TRBV7-2 and TRBJ1-2, with a tentative D call TRBD1 (5 bases). The specimen sequenced was peripheral blood. The TCR was taken from a man older than 75 with active COVID-19. The CDR3 sequence is CASSLAGRVDGYTF. In DNA form, the CDR3 reads TGTGCCAGCAGCTTAGCCGGCAGGGTTGATGGCTACACCTTC.